These 23 T cell receptor beta chains originate from one sample sequenced in a study of T cell responses to AZD1222 COVID-19 vaccine. Only in-frame clones appear in the TCRdb table, and some are missing; sequencing was by immunoSEQ multiplex PCR. The sample gives around 120,000 clones, about nine tenths of which show up once; approximately 1.1% is in the top ten. The sample consisted of peripheral blood, taken on day 0 of AZD1222 vaccination. These receptors all come from an adult in good health.

The V and J genes are TRBV19 and TRBJ1-3; D remains unclear. The germline V gene has CDR1 LNHDA and CDR2 SQIVND (reference sequence). Trimming took off 6 bases at V and 4 bases at J, with 4 bases between the two ends. This CDR3 is 11 amino acids long. CDR3: CASSFGNTIYF. The CDR3 bases are TGTGCCAGTAGCTTCGGAAACACCATATATTTT.

J is TRBJ2-1 and V is TRBV4-1; no reliable D call. CDR3 size: 13 residues. Per the germline V gene, CDR1 is MGHRA and CDR2 is YSYEKL. Trimming pared 1 base from V and 8 bases from J, leaving 9 bases between. The CDR3 sequence is CASSQGLDDEQFF. The CDR3 nucleotides read TGCGCCAGCAGCCAAGGGCTAGACGATGAGCAGTTCTTC.

This chain links TRBV10-3 with TRBJ2-7, with 7 bases aligning to TRBD1. The germline V gene encodes CDR1 ENHRY and CDR2 SYGVKD. CDR3 size: 13 residues. The ends lost 6 bases at V and 5 bases at J; junction bases unmatched: 7. CDR3 nucleotides: TGTGCCATCAGGGGAAGACAGGGCCACGAGCAGTACTTC. Translation: CAIRGRQGHEQYF.

This chain uses TRBV28 with TRBJ1-1, with TRBD1 matching over 8 bases. Trimming cost V 2 bases and J 1 base; bases outside gene matches: 9. The CDR3 loop spans 17 amino acids. Germline-derived CDR1 and CDR2 are MDHEN and SYDVKM. CDR3 nucleotide sequence: TGTGCCAGCAGTTTAGACTTCGGCAGGGGGCAGAACACTGAAGCTTTCTTT. Translating it yields CASSLDFGRGQNTEAFF.

This clone has just one count. The gene calls are TRBV7-9 and TRBJ2-1, with D tentatively TRBD2 (5 bases). Germline V CDR1 and CDR2: SEHNR, FQNEAQ (reference sequence). The CDR3 is 13 residues long. V was clipped by 3 bases and J by 10 bases, with 13 bases between them. The CDR3 spells CASSFSRAWEQFF. DNA of the CDR3: TGTGCCAGCAGCTTTTCGAGGGCCTGGGAGCAGTTCTTC. Drawing the rest from reference TRBV7-9 and TRBJ2-1, the complete variable domain is DTGVSQNPRHKITKRGQNVTFRCDPISEHNRLYWYRQTLGQGPEFLTYFQNEAQLEKSRLLSDRFSAERPKGSFSTLEIQRTEQGDSAMYLCASSFSRAWEQFFGPGTRLTVL.

The chain carries TRBV20-1 and TRBJ2-5; D not resolved. V lost 3 bases and J 5 bases, leaving 4 bases between the germline ends. CDR3 length equals 10 residues. CDR1 is DFQATT and CDR2 is SNEGSKA in the germline V gene (reference sequence). CDR3 loop: CSASFETQYF. The CDR3 region has the DNA TGCAGTGCTAGTTTCGAGACCCAGTACTTC.

On this clone: A read error may produce the germline difference seen at one junction end. The V gene is TRBV28, the J gene TRBJ1-3, with a weak D call TRBD1 (6 bases). Germline values: CDR1 MDHEN, CDR2 SYDVKM. The CDR3 sequence is 16 residues long. The chain's CDR3 is CASSLWGGASGNTIYF. The CDR3 DNA reads as TGTGCCAGCAGTCTATGGGGGGGGGCGTCGGGAAACACCATATATTTT.

The CDR3 DNA reads as TGTGCCAGCAGTTACCAGGGGGACTATGGCTACACCTTC. This sequence encodes CASSYQGDYGYTF. The chain combines TRBV28 with TRBJ1-2, with 7 bases aligning to TRBD1. This CDR3 has 13 amino acids. Germline loops: CDR1 MDHEN, CDR2 SYDVKM. The J segment lost 3 bases and the V segment lost 4 bases, leaving 2 bases of the junction unmatched.

The rearrangement uses TRBV7-9 and TRBJ2-1; D is possibly TRBD2 (5 bases). The ends were cut back, 5 bases at V and 1 base at J, with 21 bases in the middle. The CDR3 totals 18 residues. Germline-derived CDR1 and CDR2 are SEHNR and FQNEAQ (reference sequence). Written as DNA, the CDR3 is TGTGCCAGCAGCACACGAGGTGGGGAAAGGAGGTCCTACAATGAGCAGTTCTTC. Amino acids: CASSTRGGERRSYNEQFF.

This chain uses TRBV5-6 with TRBJ1-2, with 7 positions matching TRBD1. The CDR3 has 15 amino acids. The germline CDR1 and CDR2 sequences are SGHDT and YYEEEE. Trimming cost V 0 bases and J 0 bases; bases outside gene matches: 2. CDR3 DNA: TGTGCCAGCAGCTTGGTGGACAGGCCTAACTATGGCTACACCTTC. Translated, it gives CASSLVDRPNYGYTF. The whole variable domain, remainder taken from reference TRBV5-6 and TRBJ1-2, is DAGVTQSPTHLIKTRGQQVTLRCSPKSGHDTVSWYQQALGQGPQFIFQYYEEEERQRGNFPDRFSGHQFPNYSSELNVNALLLGDSALYLCASSLVDRPNYGYTFGSGTRLTVV.

The chain carries TRBV6-1 and TRBJ2-5; 10 positions match TRBD2. The V gene's germline CDR1 is MNHNS and CDR2 SASEGT. CDR3 length: 16 residues. J lost 4 bases, V lost 2 bases, and 7 bases had no gene match. CDR3 in amino acids: CASSEQAGGPRETQYF. CDR3 DNA: TGTGCCAGCAGTGAACAAGCGGGAGGGCCTAGAGAGACCCAGTACTTC.

This clone was found once. The V call is TRBV28, the J call TRBJ2-1, with 7 bases identical to TRBD2. Losses at the gene ends were 10 bases for V and 4 bases for J; bases not matched to a gene: 13. This CDR3 region has 15 residues. CDR1 is MDHEN and CDR2 is SYDVKM in the germline V gene. CDR3 in DNA: TGTGCCACACGGATACGGGGCGGGAGTTACAATGAGCAGTTCTTC. As protein: CATRIRGGSYNEQFF.

This rearrangement joins TRBV4-1 to TRBJ2-7; possible D gene TRBD1, 6 bases. From germline, CDR1 is MGHRA and CDR2 YSYEKL. The CDR3 length is 14 residues. Trimming cost V 2 bases and J 0 bases, with 8 bases left between them. The CDR3 DNA follows: TGCGCCAGCAGCCAATTAGGGGGCTCCTACGAGCAGTACTTC. It is translated as CASSQLGGSYEQYF.

The V and J genes are TRBV2 and TRBJ2-5, with a tentative D call TRBD2 (7 bases). Germline loops: CDR1 SNHLY, CDR2 FYNNEI. V gave up 7 bases and J gave up 5 bases, with 23 bases separating them. CDR3 size: 16 residues. Written as DNA, the CDR3 is TGTGCCAGCATCGACGGTGGACTAGGGGGAAGGGAGACCCAGTACTTC. Protein product: CASIDGGLGGRETQYF. Variable domain in full (rest from reference TRBV2 and TRBJ2-5): EPEVTQTPSHQVTQMGQEVILRCVPISNHLYFYWYRQILGQKVEFLVSFYNNEISEKSEIFDDQFSVERPDGSNFTLKIRSTKLEDSAMYFCASIDGGLGGRETQYFGPGTRLLVL.

This chain joins TRBV7-8 and TRBJ2-1; 13 bases match TRBD2. Germline V gene data show CDR1 as SGHVS and CDR2 as FQNEAQ. V was clipped by 0 bases and J by 4 bases; unmatched bases: 6. This CDR3 comprises 18 residues. The CDR3 DNA follows: TGTGCCAGCAGCTTAGCGTGGGGACTAGCGGGGATATACAATGAGCAGTTCTTC. This sequence encodes CASSLAWGLAGIYNEQFF. Looking up the rest from reference TRBV7-8 and TRBJ2-1 gives the full variable domain: GAGVSQSPRYKVAKRGQDVALRCDPISGHVSLFWYQQALGQGPEFLTYFQNEAQLDKSGLPSDRFFAERPEGSVSTLKIQRTQQEDSAVYLCASSLAWGLAGIYNEQFFGPGTRLTVL.

The rearrangement joins TRBV3-1 (or the pseudogene TRBV3-2) to TRBJ1-4, with D unresolved. V lost 5 bases, J lost 5 bases, and 15 bases lay in between. The CDR3 runs 15 residues. The germline CDR1 and CDR2 sequences are LGHDT and YNNKEL (reference sequence). Here the CDR3 reads CASSTRANGNEKLFF. The DNA of the CDR3 is TGTGCCAGCAGCACCCGGGCCAATGGAAATGAAAAACTGTTTTTT.

The chain links TRBV28 to TRBJ2-1; a weak D match, TRBD2 (6 bases). Trimming left V 6 bases short and J 7 bases short, with 25 bases between. Germline values: CDR1 MDHEN, CDR2 SYDVKM. CDR3 length: 17 amino acids. DNA of the CDR3: TGTGCCAGCAGCCCTCCCGCCGGAGGGCCTAGCGAAAATGAGCAGTTCTTC. Its translation is CASSPPAGGPSENEQFF.

The rearrangement uses TRBV6-1 and TRBJ1-1, with a weak D call TRBD1 (5 bases). In germline, CDR1 is MNHNS, CDR2 SASEGT. The V end lost 3 bases, the J end lost 3 bases, and 11 bases lay between the germline ends. The CDR3 consists of 14 residues. CDR3 nucleotide sequence: TGTGCCAGCAGTGATGACAGAACCTACACTGAAGCTTTCTTT. It yields the protein CASSDDRTYTEAFF.

This chain links TRBV4-1 with TRBJ2-2, with TRBD2 matching over 8 bases. V lost 0 bases and J lost 3; bases outside the gene matches: 3. The V gene's germline CDR1 is MGHRA and CDR2 YSYEKL. The CDR3 spans 16 residues. CDR3: CASSQDTRGDTGELFF. CDR3 bases: TGCGCCAGCAGCCAAGACACGCGGGGGGACACCGGGGAGCTGTTTTTT.

The chain uses TRBV6-6 and TRBJ1-6; maybe TRBD1 (5 bases). V dropped 6 bases and J dropped 10 bases, with 13 bases sitting between them. The CDR3 loop spans 13 amino acids. CDR1 and CDR2 (germline): MNHNY, SVGAGI (reference sequence). CDR3 sequence reads: CASSLTRGSPLHF. The CDR3 DNA reads TGTGCCAGCAGCCTCACTAGGGGATCACCCCTCCACTTT.

The CDR3 bases are TGTGCCAGCAGCCAAGGGAAGACAGGGGGCAGGCCTAATGAAAAACTGTTTTTT. This codes for CASSQGKTGGRPNEKLFF. The chain links TRBV3-1 (or the pseudogene TRBV3-2) to TRBJ1-4, with 10 positions matching TRBD1. CDR1 and CDR2 (germline): LGHDT, YNNKEL (reference sequence). The CDR3 has 18 residues. V lost 1 base, J lost 3 bases, and 8 bases stayed unmatched.

This CDR3 reads CASRQYPGQAYGYTF. DNA for the CDR3: TGTGCCAGCAGACAGTACCCGGGACAGGCCTATGGCTACACCTTC. The gene calls are TRBV7-3 and TRBJ1-2, with 8 positions matching TRBD1. Per germline, CDR1 SGHTA and CDR2 FQGTGA. This CDR3 has 15 amino acids. J gave up 4 bases and V 6 bases, and 10 bases lay outside the gene matches.

The rearrangement joins TRBV5-1 to TRBJ2-7; TRBD1 matches 9 bases. Germline V gene data show CDR1 as SGHRS and CDR2 as YFSETQ. Trimming removed 3 bases from V and 2 bases from J; junction bases left unmatched: 6. The CDR3 extends over 15 amino acids. CDR3 bases: TGCGCCAGCAGCTCCGGGACAGGGCGCGCCTACGAGCAGTACTTC. Its protein product is CASSSGTGRAYEQYF.